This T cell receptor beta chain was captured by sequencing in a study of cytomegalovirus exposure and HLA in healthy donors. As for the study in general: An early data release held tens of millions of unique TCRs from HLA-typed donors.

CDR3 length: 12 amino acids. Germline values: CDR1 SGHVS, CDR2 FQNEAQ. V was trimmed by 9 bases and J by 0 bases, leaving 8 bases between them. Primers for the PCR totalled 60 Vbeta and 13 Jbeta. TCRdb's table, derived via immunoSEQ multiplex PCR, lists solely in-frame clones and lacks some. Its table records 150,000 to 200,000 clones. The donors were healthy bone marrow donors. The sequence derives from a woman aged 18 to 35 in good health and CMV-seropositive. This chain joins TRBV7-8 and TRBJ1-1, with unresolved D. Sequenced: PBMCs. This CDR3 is CASTEMNTEAFF. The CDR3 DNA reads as TGTGCCAGTACAGAAATGAACACTGAAGCTTTCTTT.